Each of the 21 T cell receptor beta chains below was sequenced from the same sample in a study of T cells expressing NK-cell markers. TCRdb re-called the 5' RACE reads; one entry per CDR3 protein, DNA not given. Its clone listing holds about half a million distinct CDR3 sequences. Sequenced sample: blood T cells: a sorted CD56 or NKG2C T cell subset, CD4+ or CD8+ T cells, or bulk PBMC T cells (not recorded which). Receptor source: a woman in her forties or fifties in good health.

This chain uses TRBV27 with TRBJ1-4; lacking DNA, the TRBD1 call made by TCRdb goes unchecked. Germline V CDR1 and CDR2: MNHEY, SMNVEV (reference sequence). The length of the CDR3 is 16 residues. CDR3 region: CASSLTPGRINEKLFF.

The chain recombines TRBV4-2 with TRBJ2-7; as DNA is missing, the TRBD2 call by TCRdb cannot be tested. Germline assignment: CDR1 LGHNA and CDR2 YNFKEQ. This CDR3 is 18 amino acids long. Here the CDR3 reads CASSQDRASGRARNEQYF.

This chain uses TRBV27 with TRBJ2-1; TCRdb selects TRBD1, and the lack of DNA leaves this call unchecked. This CDR3 spans 14 amino acids. From germline, CDR1 is MNHEY and CDR2 SMNVEV (reference sequence). CDR3 protein: CASSLGQAYNEQFF.

J is TRBJ1-1 and V is TRBV10-2; no DNA is available, so the TRBD1 call from TCRdb remains unchecked. Germline V gene data show CDR1 as WSHSY and CDR2 as SAAADI. This CDR3 is built from 16 residues. The CDR3 loop is CASSEWSGAGDTEAFF.

The chain combines TRBV11-2 with TRBJ2-5; TCRdb selects TRBD1, and the lack of DNA leaves this call unchecked. The CDR3 has 14 residues. Germline loops: CDR1 SGHAT, CDR2 FQNNGV. The CDR3 region is CASSLGSRVETQYF.

The rearrangement joins TRBV5-6 to TRBJ2-1; TCRdb outputs TRBD1, but without DNA this stays unchecked. The CDR3 totals 15 residues. Germline CDR1 reads SGHDT; CDR2 reads YYEEEE. The CDR3 sequence: CASSSRPGSYNEQFF.

The chain combines TRBV5-1 with TRBJ2-1. Germline CDR1 reads SGHRS; CDR2 reads YFSETQ. There are 15 residues in the CDR3. The CDR3 spells CASSLRARTNNEQFF.

The CDR3 sequence: CSVDVAGNEKLFF. This chain connects TRBV29-1 to TRBJ1-4. Per germline, CDR1 SQVTM and CDR2 ANQGSEA. The CDR3 is made up of 13 amino acids.

This chain joins TRBV3-1 and TRBJ2-3. The CDR3 loop spans 13 amino acids. Per germline, CDR1 LGHDT and CDR2 YNNKEL (reference sequence). CDR3 sequence: CASSQVQTDTQYF.

The chain employs TRBV5-1 and TRBJ2-5; TCRdb's D call, TRBD2, is unchecked because there is no DNA. Germline V lookup: CDR1 SGHRS, CDR2 YFSETQ. CDR3 length: 15 residues. This CDR3 reads CASSLAGRSSETQYF.

CDR3 residues: CASSRLAGEQFF. V is TRBV5-1 and J is TRBJ2-1; lacking DNA, the TRBD2 call made by TCRdb goes unchecked. The CDR3 loop spans 12 amino acids. Germline V lookup: CDR1 SGHRS, CDR2 YFSETQ. The full variable domain, with the rest looked up from reference TRBV5-1 and TRBJ2-1, is KAGVTQTPRYLIKTRGQQVTLSCSPISGHRSVSWYQQTPGQGLQFLFEYFSETQRNKGNFPGRFSGRQFSNSRSEMNVSTLELGDSALYLCASSRLAGEQFFGPGTRLTVL.

V is TRBV7-6 and J is TRBJ2-1; TCRdb indicates TRBD2, and absent DNA this call remains unverified. This CDR3 has 15 amino acids. The germline CDR1 and CDR2 sequences are SGHVS and FNYEAQ. Here the CDR3 reads CASSSFATGGQEQFF.

The chain combines TRBV10-3 with TRBJ1-5. The CDR3 spans 15 residues. The germline V gene has CDR1 ENHRY and CDR2 SYGVKD. CDR3 loop: CAISESEILNQPQHF.

J is TRBJ2-7 and V is TRBV27; TCRdb outputs TRBD1, but without DNA this stays unchecked. The CDR3 spans 13 residues. From germline, CDR1 is MNHEY and CDR2 SMNVEV (reference sequence). The CDR3 loop is CASSRPDRDEQYF.

The V call is TRBV7-9, the J call TRBJ1-6. The germline V gene encodes CDR1 SEHNR and CDR2 FQNEAQ (reference sequence). The CDR3 is made up of 15 amino acids. The CDR3 region is CASSLVAGENSPLHF.

The rearrangement uses TRBV5-4 and TRBJ2-1; TCRdb returns TRBD1, unconfirmable since there is no DNA. Germline V gene lookup returns CDR1 SGHNT and CDR2 YYREEE (reference sequence). This CDR3 is 14 amino acids long. The CDR3 loop reads CASSRTGNYNEQFF.

The J gene is TRBJ2-5, the V gene TRBV5-1; the TCRdb D gene call, TRBD1, has no DNA to confirm it. CDR1 is SGHRS, CDR2 YFSETQ, per germline. The CDR3 runs 16 residues. CDR3 residues: CASSTGLQGPQETQYF.

The CDR3 is CAISPTGNEEKLFF. The V gene is TRBV10-3, the J gene TRBJ1-4; TCRdb proposes TRBD1, but this gene call is untestable without DNA. CDR1 is ENHRY and CDR2 is SYGVKD in the germline V gene. The length of the CDR3 is 14 residues.

The chain links TRBV15 to TRBJ2-7. This CDR3 spans 14 amino acids. Germline values: CDR1 LNHNV, CDR2 YYDKDF (reference sequence). The CDR3 here is CATSRESSRYEQYF.

The chain joins TRBV7-9 to TRBJ1-4; no DNA is available, so the TRBD1 call from TCRdb remains unchecked. The CDR3 contains 15 residues. CDR1 is SEHNR, CDR2 FQNEAQ, per germline (reference sequence). The CDR3 loop is CASSPRTQGNEKLFF.

This sequence joins TRBV7-2 and TRBJ2-7; the TRBD1 assignment by TCRdb is unverifiable without DNA. The V gene's germline CDR1 is SGHTA and CDR2 FQGNSA. The CDR3 runs to 13 residues. The CDR3 spells CASSPTGSREQYF.